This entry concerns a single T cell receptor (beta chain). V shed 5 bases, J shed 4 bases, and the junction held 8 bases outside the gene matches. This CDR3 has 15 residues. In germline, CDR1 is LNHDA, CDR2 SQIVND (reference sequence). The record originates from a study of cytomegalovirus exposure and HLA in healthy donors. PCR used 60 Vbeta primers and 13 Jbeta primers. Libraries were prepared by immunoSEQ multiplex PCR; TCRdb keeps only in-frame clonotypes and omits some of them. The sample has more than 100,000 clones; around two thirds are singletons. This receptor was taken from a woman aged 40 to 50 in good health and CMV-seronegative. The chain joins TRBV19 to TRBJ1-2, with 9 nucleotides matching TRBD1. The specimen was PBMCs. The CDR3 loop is CASSRRDRGVYGYTF. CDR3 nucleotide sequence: TGTGCCAGTAGTCGACGTGACAGGGGGGTCTATGGCTACACCTTC.